One and the same sample provided the 25 T cell receptor beta chains below, sequenced in a study of T cell responses to AZD1222 COVID-19 vaccine. Repertoires were generated with immunoSEQ multiplex PCR, while TCRdb's copy carries only in-frame clones and drops some. This table holds about 140,000 clones, about 89% found once. Sample: peripheral blood, taken on day 0 of AZD1222 vaccination. The source of these receptors is an adult in good health.

J is TRBJ1-2 and V is TRBV28; D is undetermined. CDR3 length equals 13 residues. Germline-derived CDR1 and CDR2 are MDHEN and SYDVKM. Trimming took off 2 bases at V and 8 bases at J, with 12 bases between the two ends. CDR3 coding DNA: TGTGCCAGCAGTTTAACCGCCCGGGAGGGCTACACCTTC. Its translation is CASSLTAREGYTF.

The CDR3 nucleotides read TGCGCCAGCAGTGAATTGGGGGTAGGGGAGACCGGGGAGCTGTTTTTT. Translation: CASSELGVGETGELFF. This chain connects TRBV10-1 to TRBJ2-2; D may match TRBD1 or TRBD2 (5 bases each). Germline loops: CDR1 WNHNN, CDR2 SYGVQD (reference sequence). The V and J ends lost 3 bases and 5 bases respectively, with 16 bases between them. The CDR3 runs to 16 residues.

The chain carries TRBV18 and TRBJ1-1; D call uncertain. Germline assignment: CDR1 KGHSH and CDR2 LQKENI. V was shortened by 0 bases and J by 6 bases, with 11 bases between the two germline ends. CDR3 size: 14 residues. This CDR3 is CASSPPSEGSEAFF. In nucleotides, the CDR3 is TGTGCCAGCTCACCACCATCTGAGGGTTCTGAAGCTTTCTTT.

V and J are TRBV7-6 and TRBJ1-4; a weak D match, TRBD1 (6 bases). The germline V gene has CDR1 SGHVS and CDR2 FNYEAQ. The CDR3 totals 17 residues. Trimming removed 1 base from V and 8 bases from J, with 20 bases in between. This CDR3 is CASSLGGLGGYVEKLFF. In DNA, the CDR3 is TGTGCCAGCAGCTTAGGCGGTTTGGGGGGCTATGTGGAAAAACTGTTTTTT.

This clone occurred once. As DNA, the CDR3 is TGCGCCAGCAGTGAGTCCCCCCCGGGAACGAACACTGAAGCTTTCTTT. Encoded protein: CASSESPPGTNTEAFF. The chain has TRBV10-1 and TRBJ1-1, with no clear D. The V end lost 0 bases, the J end lost 1 base, and 12 bases lay between the germline ends. CDR3 size: 16 residues. Per germline, CDR1 WNHNN and CDR2 SYGVQD (reference sequence).

V usage is TRBV6-6 and J usage is TRBJ1-5, with TRBD1 matching 8 bases. The germline V gene has CDR1 MNHNY and CDR2 SVGAGI (reference sequence). CDR3 length: 14 residues. The V gene end was trimmed by 6 bases and the J gene end by 7 bases; junction bases not matched to a gene: 8. The CDR3 region has the DNA TGTGCCAGCAGCCACAGGGGGAATAGGCAGCCCCAGCATTTT. This encodes CASSHRGNRQPQHF.

The chain is built from TRBV9 and TRBJ2-1; 13 bases are shared with TRBD2. Germline loops: CDR1 SGDLS, CDR2 YYNGEE. The CDR3 length is 17 residues. J gave up 0 bases and V 3 bases, and 3 bases lay outside the gene matches. In nucleotides, the CDR3 is TGTGCCAGCAGCGATGGGACTAGCGGGATCTCCTACAATGAGCAGTTCTTC. Translated: CASSDGTSGISYNEQFF.

The chain uses TRBV27 and TRBJ2-1; no clear D. This CDR3 contains 14 residues. Germline V CDR1 and CDR2: MNHEY, SMNVEV (reference sequence). Trimming shortened V by 0 bases and J by 7 bases, and 10 bases separated the two germline ends. The CDR3 region is CASSLSDRGNEQFF. DNA of the CDR3: TGTGCCAGCAGTTTATCGGACCGTGGAAATGAGCAGTTCTTC.

The CDR3 DNA reads as TGTGCCAGCAGCTGGGCTAGCGGCAATGAGCAGTTCTTC. This translates into CASSWASGNEQFF. The genes are TRBV7-9 and TRBJ2-1, with 7 bases fitting TRBD2. The CDR3 is made up of 13 amino acids. The V gene end was trimmed by 4 bases and the J gene end by 6 bases; junction bases not matched to a gene: 3. Germline assignment: CDR1 SEHNR and CDR2 FQNEAQ (reference sequence).

The rearrangement joins TRBV6-5 to TRBJ1-1, with TRBD1 as a possible D gene (5 bases). Germline V gene data show CDR1 as MNHEY and CDR2 as SVGAGI. The CDR3 has 13 amino acids. Trimming left V 4 bases short and J 2 bases short, with 8 bases between. CDR3 residues: CASSSRENTEAFF. The CDR3 DNA is TGTGCCAGCAGTTCCAGGGAAAACACTGAAGCTTTCTTT.

The genes are TRBV27 and TRBJ1-2; TRBD1 is a possible D gene (5 bases). V was clipped by 7 bases and J by 5 bases, with 14 bases between them. Per the germline V gene, CDR1 is MNHEY and CDR2 is SMNVEV (reference sequence). CDR3 length: 13 amino acids. CDR3 bases: TGTGCCAGCACCCAGGGACCGACATATGGCTACACCTTC. Translation gives CASTQGPTYGYTF.

The V gene is TRBV19, the J gene TRBJ1-2; D call uncertain. V was trimmed by 3 bases and J by 7 bases, leaving 15 bases between them. The germline V gene encodes CDR1 LNHDA and CDR2 SQIVND (reference sequence). The CDR3 covers 14 residues. The CDR3 nucleotides read TGTGCCAGTAGTATCGGCGAGGGATTCTCTGGCTACACCTTC. Amino acids: CASSIGEGFSGYTF.

The chain employs TRBV18 and TRBJ2-7; 10 bases match TRBD2. After removal of 3 bases from V and 5 bases from J, the junction contained 4 bases not matched to a gene. The germline V gene encodes CDR1 KGHSH and CDR2 LQKENI. The CDR3 contains 14 residues. CDR3 loop: CASSPSLAGDEQYF. CDR3 DNA sequence: TGTGCCAGCTCACCGAGCCTAGCGGGGGACGAGCAGTACTTC.

The sample holds a few counts of this clone. The chain employs TRBV10-3 and TRBJ2-2; TRBD1 matches at 10 bases. This CDR3 is built from 17 residues. Looked up from germline, CDR1 is ENHRY and CDR2 is SYGVKD. V shed 10 bases and J 0 bases; nucleotides not matched to a gene: 11. This CDR3 reads CANATTGGESNTGELFF. Written as DNA, the CDR3 is TGTGCCAACGCCACGACAGGGGGCGAGTCGAACACCGGGGAGCTGTTTTTT.

The chain employs TRBV4-1 and TRBJ1-5; no clear D gene. The V gene lost 0 bases and the J gene lost 7 bases, with 13 bases spanning the gap. Per the germline V gene, CDR1 is MGHRA and CDR2 is YSYEKL. The CDR3 length is 15 residues. CDR3: CASSQEYTLNQPQHF. DNA for the CDR3: TGCGCCAGCAGCCAAGAGTATACCCTAAACCAGCCCCAGCATTTT.

V usage is TRBV3-1 (or the pseudogene TRBV3-2) and J usage is TRBJ2-7; D unclear. The CDR3 runs 11 residues. V gave up 3 bases and J gave up 5 bases, with 5 bases separating them. Germline-derived CDR1 and CDR2 are LGHDT and YNNKEL (reference sequence). The CDR3 bases are TGTGCCAGCAGCCAGCGAAACGAGCAGTACTTC. It yields the protein CASSQRNEQYF.

The chain is built from TRBV30 and TRBJ1-5; D is perhaps TRBD1 (5 bases). V was clipped by 1 base and J by 4 bases, with 23 bases between them. The CDR3 consists of 18 residues. CDR1 and CDR2 from the germline V gene are GTSNPN and SVGIG (reference sequence). In nucleotides, the CDR3 is TGTGCCTGGAGTGGCGGGGGACTAAGGAAGAGGAGGAATCAGCCCCAGCATTTT. Translation gives CAWSGGGLRKRRNQPQHF.

The CDR3 DNA follows: TGTGCCAGTAGTCTAACTAGCGGGAGCTACGAGCAGTACTTC. Amino acids: CASSLTSGSYEQYF. This chain uses TRBV19 with TRBJ2-7; 11 bases line up with TRBD2. The germline gives CDR1 LNHDA, CDR2 SQIVND (reference sequence). Trimming cost V 5 bases and J 3 bases; bases outside gene matches: 3. This CDR3 spans 14 amino acids.

The rearrangement uses TRBV5-1 and TRBJ1-2; D is possibly TRBD1 (5 bases). From germline, CDR1 is SGHRS and CDR2 YFSETQ. Trimming cost V 5 bases and J 0 bases, with 8 bases left between them. The CDR3 is made up of 13 amino acids. The CDR3 sequence is CASSQQANYGYTF. DNA of the CDR3: TGCGCCAGCAGTCAACAGGCTAACTATGGCTACACCTTC.

J is TRBJ1-4 and V is TRBV6-1; tentative D call: TRBD1 (6 bases). The CDR3 sequence is 18 residues long. Looked up from germline, CDR1 is MNHNS and CDR2 is SASEGT. V lost 3 bases, J lost 2 bases, and 19 bases lay in between. The CDR3 DNA is TGTGCCAGCAGTGATCGTTTTGCCCAGGGGCACACTAATGAAAAACTGTTTTTT. This sequence encodes CASSDRFAQGHTNEKLFF.

Only a few counts were recorded for this clone. This chain links TRBV24-1 with TRBJ2-1; D is possibly TRBD1 or TRBD2 (5 bases each). Germline V gene lookup returns CDR1 KGHDR and CDR2 SFDVKD. V gave up 5 bases and J gave up 0 bases, with 7 bases separating them. The CDR3 is 14 residues long. The CDR3 DNA reads TGTGCCACCAGTGTGGGGGACTCCTACAATGAGCAGTTCTTC. It specifies CATSVGDSYNEQFF.

The chain couples TRBV21-1 to TRBJ1-5. TRBV21-1 has pseudogene status. The CDR3 length is 19 residues. CDR3 nucleotide sequence: TGTGCCAGCAGCAAAACTAAGACAGGAGGGGTGAAGGGCAATCAGCCCCAGCATTTT. Translation: CASSKTKTGGVKGNQPQHF.

The chain combines TRBV9 with TRBJ1-6, with 10 bases fitting TRBD1. Germline lookup yields CDR1 SGDLS and CDR2 YYNGEE. There are 17 residues in the CDR3. The J segment lost 10 bases and the V segment lost 0 bases, leaving 10 bases of the junction unmatched. CDR3 DNA sequence: TGTGCCAGCAGCGTAGGACCTGCCGGGACAGGGGCCTCACCCCTCCACTTT. Amino acids: CASSVGPAGTGASPLHF.

V is TRBV11-2 and J is TRBJ1-5, with a possible D match to TRBD1 (5 bases). The germline V gene has CDR1 SGHAT and CDR2 FQNNGV. The CDR3 has 19 amino acids. Trimming removed 0 bases at V and 7 bases at J, with 25 bases between. Here the CDR3 DNA reads TGTGCCAGCAGCTTAGAAGGGACGGACACTCTAATACCCAACCAGCCCCAGCATTTT. This gives the protein CASSLEGTDTLIPNQPQHF.

The chain has TRBV24-1 and TRBJ2-3; 12 bases align to TRBD2. Germline CDR1 KGHDR, CDR2 SFDVKD. Trimming at V came to 3 bases and at J to 2 bases, leaving 5 bases not matched to a gene. The CDR3 loop spans 17 amino acids. CDR3 DNA: TGTGCCACCAGTGATGGGCTAGCGGGAGGGCCCACAGATACGCAGTATTTT. The encoded protein is CATSDGLAGGPTDTQYF.